The rows below give T cell receptor beta chains drawn from one sample of a study of cytotoxic CD8 clonotypes in ibrutinib-treated CLL. The repertoire was sequenced with immunoSEQ multiplex PCR; TCRdb's copy has only in-frame clones and lacks some. Of over 25,000 clones listed, approximately 60% are singletons. Specimen: PBMCs, collected before ibrutinib treatment. The receptors come from a human donor with chronic lymphocytic leukemia. Each CDR3 is given without its conserved first and last residue. The order of the fields is D gene, V gene, J gene, CDR3 protein. A D gene is named only where the DNA matches it firmly.

d_call: -
v_call: TRBV5-1
j_call: TRBJ2-3
cdr3_aa: ASSLTSNQLVDTQY

d_call: TRBD1
v_call: TRBV20-1
j_call: TRBJ1-1
cdr3_aa: SAWTGGEAF

d_call: TRBD2
v_call: TRBV6-5
j_call: TRBJ2-3
cdr3_aa: ASRSGGAADTQY

d_call: -
v_call: TRBV28
j_call: TRBJ1-2
cdr3_aa: ASSFGGARGYT

d_call: -
v_call: TRBV11-2
j_call: TRBJ1-2
cdr3_aa: ASSLVGFGGYGYT

d_call: -
v_call: TRBV9
j_call: TRBJ2-3
cdr3_aa: ASNIGESTDTQY

d_call: -
v_call: TRBV6-5
j_call: TRBJ1-1
cdr3_aa: ASRSTGRVNGEAF

d_call: -
v_call: TRBV5-4
j_call: TRBJ1-1
cdr3_aa: ASSLGYTEAF

d_call: TRBD1
v_call: TRBV4-1
j_call: TRBJ1-1
cdr3_aa: ASSQASRQGLRAEAF

d_call: -
v_call: TRBV11-2
j_call: TRBJ1-6
cdr3_aa: ASSFWQGDSPLH

d_call: -
v_call: TRBV9
j_call: TRBJ1-6
cdr3_aa: ASSVRYANSPLH

d_call: TRBD1
v_call: TRBV4-2
j_call: TRBJ1-2
cdr3_aa: ASSQDHGTALNYGYT

d_call: TRBD1
v_call: TRBV28
j_call: TRBJ2-7
cdr3_aa: ASRVLGQGRNEQY

d_call: -
v_call: TRBV5-4
j_call: TRBJ1-3
cdr3_aa: ASSTPQESGNTIY

d_call: -
v_call: TRBV7-9
j_call: TRBJ1-2
cdr3_aa: ASNQLGGGYT

d_call: TRBD1
v_call: TRBV7-9
j_call: TRBJ2-1
cdr3_aa: ASSFGTGPYNEQF

d_call: -
v_call: TRBV6-6
j_call: TRBJ1-6
cdr3_aa: ASTFQTGGGSPLH

d_call: -
v_call: TRBV5-7
j_call: TRBJ2-7
cdr3_aa: ASSLALKGYEQY

d_call: TRBD1
v_call: TRBV2
j_call: TRBJ1-4
cdr3_aa: ASSKQGAANEKLF

d_call: -
v_call: TRBV13
j_call: TRBJ2-1
cdr3_aa: ASSPSSEQF

d_call: -
v_call: TRBV9
j_call: TRBJ2-2
cdr3_aa: ASSPWTANTGELF

d_call: -
v_call: TRBV10-1
j_call: TRBJ1-2
cdr3_aa: ASSERFSYGYT

d_call: TRBD1
v_call: TRBV5-1
j_call: TRBJ1-2
cdr3_aa: ASSYGDRVSGGYT

d_call: -
v_call: TRBV5-6
j_call: TRBJ2-7
cdr3_aa: ASSLGFSEQY

d_call: TRBD2
v_call: TRBV4-2
j_call: TRBJ2-6
cdr3_aa: ASSQGSGLAGAGANVLT

d_call: -
v_call: TRBV19
j_call: TRBJ1-2
cdr3_aa: ASTYHGVRALYGYT

d_call: -
v_call: TRBV19
j_call: TRBJ1-5
cdr3_aa: ASSILTGNNQPQH

d_call: TRBD2
v_call: TRBV5-1
j_call: TRBJ2-1
cdr3_aa: ASSSGGGSGRSYNEQF

d_call: TRBD1
v_call: TRBV27
j_call: TRBJ1-2
cdr3_aa: ATLSRQGIGYT

d_call: -
v_call: TRBV4-1
j_call: TRBJ2-1
cdr3_aa: ASSQERGPHNEQF